This entry lists 18 T cell receptor beta chains sequenced from one sample in a study of blood T cell repertoires in COVID-19 (dated by TCRdb to about 2020). Preparation of the library involved the immunoSEQ multiplex PCR assay. TCRdb stores this immuneACCESS table with in-frame sequences only. Part of the clones is absent; in the studies checked, under half of the shortfall reflects unresolved V genes, and no reason is known for the rest. Present in this sample are about 170,000 clones, around nine tenths of which were seen just once. Under 3% of the sample belongs to the ten largest clones. Sequencing was performed on peripheral blood. Receptor source: a woman older than 75 with COVID-19, enrolled during active disease.

The CDR3 loop is CATSRGATSPYEQYF. The CDR3 DNA reads TGTGCCACCAGCAGAGGAGCGACTAGTCCCTACGAGCAGTACTTC. The chain carries TRBV15 and TRBJ2-7, with D possibly matching TRBD2 (6 bases). The ends were cut back, 1 base at V and 2 bases at J, with 12 bases in the middle. CDR1 is LNHNV, CDR2 YYDKDF, per germline (reference sequence). The CDR3 totals 15 residues.

This rearrangement joins TRBV19 to TRBJ1-5; D call uncertain. The CDR3 totals 15 residues. The V gene's germline CDR1 is LNHDA and CDR2 SQIVND (reference sequence). Deletions cut 0 bases from V and 0 bases from J, with 6 bases between. Here the CDR3 DNA reads TGTGCCAGTAGTATAGATAGTGGTAGCAATCAGCCCCAGCATTTT. Protein: CASSIDSGSNQPQHF.

The rearrangement uses TRBV2 and TRBJ2-7; 7 nucleotides match TRBD2. CDR1 is SNHLY, CDR2 FYNNEI, per germline. The V gene end was trimmed by 1 base and the J gene end by 0 bases; junction bases not matched to a gene: 3. The CDR3 length is 15 residues. The CDR3 loop reads CASSEERGVSYEQYF. The CDR3 nucleotides are TGTGCCAGCAGTGAAGAGCGGGGAGTCTCCTACGAGCAGTACTTC.

V is TRBV2 and J is TRBJ2-7; TRBD2 aligns across 7 bases. The germline V gene encodes CDR1 SNHLY and CDR2 FYNNEI. The junction had 8 bases not matched to a gene; V was cut back by 10 bases and J by 5 bases. The length of the CDR3 is 12 residues. CDR3 sequence (DNA): TGTGCCAACTCAGCGGGATCAAACGAGCAGTACTTC. Encoded protein: CANSAGSNEQYF.

The gene calls are TRBV28 and TRBJ1-1, with a tentative D call TRBD1 (5 bases). Per germline, CDR1 MDHEN and CDR2 SYDVKM. V lost 5 bases and J 7 bases, leaving 11 bases between the germline ends. The CDR3 sequence is 12 residues long. CDR3 nucleotide sequence: TGTGCCAGCAGTCCCTTAGGGGTTGAAGCTTTCTTT. It translates to CASSPLGVEAFF. The full variable domain, in which reference TRBV28 and TRBJ1-1 provide the parts outside the CDR3, is DVKVTQSSRYLVKRTGEKVFLECVQDMDHENMFWYRQDPGLGLRLIYFSYDVKMKEKGDIPEGYSVSREKKERFSLILESASTNQTSMYLCASSPLGVEAFFGQGTRLTVV.

This clone came up once. Other DNA sequences in the sample encode the same CDR3. V and J are TRBV28 and TRBJ1-5; D is unclear. The germline V and J ends were trimmed by 2 bases and 4 bases, with 12 bases remaining between them. This CDR3 region has 15 residues. CDR1 MDHEN and CDR2 SYDVKM come from the germline V gene. The CDR3 reads CASSLLDGGNQPQHF. The CDR3 nucleotides are TGTGCCAGCAGTTTACTGGACGGAGGGAATCAGCCCCAGCATTTT.

This clone has a handful of counts. The chain recombines TRBV7-2 with TRBJ2-1, with 9 bases matching TRBD2. The V gene's germline CDR1 is SGHTA and CDR2 FQGNSA. The CDR3 is 16 residues long. Trimming cost V 2 bases and J 6 bases; bases outside gene matches: 8. Here the CDR3 reads CASSLNRGGRGNEQFF. CDR3 sequence (DNA): TGTGCCAGCAGCTTAAACCGGGGCGGGAGGGGCAATGAGCAGTTCTTC. Full variable domain (remainder filled in from reference TRBV7-2 and TRBJ2-1): GAGVSQSPSNKVTEKGKDVELRCDPISGHTALYWYRQSLGQGLEFLIYFQGNSAPDKSGLPSDRFSAERTGGSVSTLTIQRTQQEDSAVYLCASSLNRGGRGNEQFFGPGTRLTVL.

The chain combines TRBV5-1 with TRBJ2-2, with TRBD1 identical over 7 bases. CDR1 is SGHRS and CDR2 is YFSETQ in the germline V gene. Trimming cost V 5 bases and J 7 bases; bases outside gene matches: 11. The CDR3 loop spans 15 amino acids. The CDR3 DNA is TGCGCCAGCAGACCCGTACAGGGGCCGGGCGGGGAGCTGTTTTTT. It is translated as CASRPVQGPGGELFF.

The chain is built from TRBV7-2 and TRBJ2-3, with 9 bases matching TRBD2. The J segment lost 4 bases and the V segment lost 0 bases, leaving 8 bases of the junction unmatched. The CDR3 contains 17 residues. The germline gives CDR1 SGHTA, CDR2 FQGNSA. The DNA for the CDR3 is TGTGCCAGCAGCTTAGCGCCTAGCGGGACTTCAGCAGATACGCAGTATTTT. Translation gives CASSLAPSGTSADTQYF.

This clone was found once. The chain uses TRBV7-9 and TRBJ1-1, with a tentative D call TRBD1 (5 bases). Trimming took 4 bases from V and 4 from J, leaving 13 bases between them. This CDR3 is built from 14 residues. The germline CDR1 and CDR2 sequences are SEHNR and FQNEAQ (reference sequence). CDR3 DNA sequence: TGTGCCAGCAGCTCCCAGGGTGACGGCACTGAAGCTTTCTTT. Its protein is CASSSQGDGTEAFF.

The rearrangement joins TRBV19 to TRBJ1-1, with D uncertain. The germline gives CDR1 LNHDA, CDR2 SQIVND (reference sequence). The CDR3 covers 12 residues. The V gene lost 2 bases and the J gene lost 7 bases, with 8 bases spanning the gap. The DNA of the CDR3 is TGTGCCAGTAGTATATCGGGGATTGAAGCTTTCTTT. Translating gives CASSISGIEAFF.

This clone was counted between two and nine times. The V call is TRBV5-5, the J call TRBJ1-2; D perhaps matches TRBD1 (5 bases). V was trimmed by 0 bases and J by 4 bases, leaving 13 bases between them. The CDR3 has 15 residues. The germline V gene encodes CDR1 SGHKS and CDR2 YYEKEE (reference sequence). The CDR3 region has the DNA TGTGCCAGCAGCTTGGGGCGGCTCGGGGGCTATGGCTACACCTTC. Translated: CASSLGRLGGYGYTF.

The count of this clone is one. This rearrangement joins TRBV19 to TRBJ2-3; 7 positions agree with TRBD2. The germline gives CDR1 LNHDA, CDR2 SQIVND (reference sequence). The CDR3 contains 15 residues. Trimming at V came to 5 bases and at J to 0 bases, leaving 5 bases not matched to a gene. CDR3 sequence: CASSSLGGSTDTQYF. CDR3 DNA: TGTGCCAGTAGTTCGTTGGGGGGGAGCACAGATACGCAGTATTTT. The whole variable domain, remainder taken from reference TRBV19 and TRBJ2-3, is DGGITQSPKYLFRKEGQNVTLSCEQNLNHDAMYWYRQDPGQGLRLIYYSQIVNDFQKGDIAEGYSVSREKKESFPLTVTSAQKNPTAFYLCASSSLGGSTDTQYFGPGTRLTVL.

The genes are TRBV28 and TRBJ1-2; D is uncertain. The CDR3 has 15 residues. V gave up 2 bases and J gave up 0 bases, with 10 bases separating them. Germline V gene lookup returns CDR1 MDHEN and CDR2 SYDVKM. The DNA of the CDR3 is TGTGCCAGCAGTTTAATCGCAGGTACTAACTATGGCTACACCTTC. Protein sequence: CASSLIAGTNYGYTF.

V and J are TRBV6-4 and TRBJ1-2; D remains unclear. The germline gives CDR1 MRHNA, CDR2 SNTAGT. CDR3 length: 14 amino acids. V was pared by 8 bases and J by 0 bases, with 13 bases between. In DNA, the CDR3 is TGTGCCAGCTCAATAACCAGTACTAACTATGGCTACACCTTC. This codes for CASSITSTNYGYTF.

The V gene is TRBV29-1, the J gene TRBJ1-1, with 7 bases matching TRBD1. J was trimmed by 3 bases and V by 6 bases; bases with no gene match: 7. Germline CDR1 is SQVTM and CDR2 is ANQGSEA. This CDR3 spans 13 amino acids. DNA of the CDR3: TGCAGCGTGCCGACAGGGTACGACACTGAAGCTTTCTTT. It codes for CSVPTGYDTEAFF.

This clone was recorded a few times. The chain uses TRBV5-1 and TRBJ1-1; 10 bases are a match to TRBD1. After removal of 7 bases from V and 1 base from J, the junction contained 1 base not matched to a gene. CDR3 length: 13 amino acids. The V gene's germline CDR1 is SGHRS and CDR2 YFSETQ. CDR3 sequence reads: CASGTGENTEAFF. The DNA of the CDR3 is TGCGCCAGCGGGACAGGGGAGAACACTGAAGCTTTCTTT.

The chain carries TRBV4-2 and TRBJ2-1; TRBD2 matches at 14 bases. Germline CDR1 reads LGHNA; CDR2 reads YNFKEQ. J gave up 10 bases and V 0 bases, and 8 bases lay outside the gene matches. The CDR3 consists of 17 residues. CDR3 in DNA: TGTGCCAGCAGCCAAGAACCGGGACTAGCGGGAGTTAACGAGCAGTTCTTC. Its protein is CASSQEPGLAGVNEQFF.